This T cell receptor beta chain was identified during a study of control samples from healthy donors and cancer patients. The table came from immunoSEQ multiplex PCR; TCRdb's copy has only in-frame clones and leaves some out. In the table there are around 13,000 clones, about 92% of which are singletons. The germline V gene encodes CDR1 MNHEY and CDR2 SVGAGI. The germline V and J ends were trimmed by 2 bases and 4 bases, with 11 bases remaining between them. The CDR3 is 14 residues long. This clone was observed once. Sequencing was performed on PBMCs. The TCR comes from an elderly man with lung cancer. The V and J genes are TRBV6-5 and TRBJ1-1, with a possible D match to TRBD1 (6 bases). CDR3 DNA: TGTGCCAGCAGTTACCCGGGGGCGGGCACTGAAGCTTTCTTT. This gives the protein CASSYPGAGTEAFF.